Presented here are 32 T cell receptor beta chains from one specimen sequenced in a study of T cells in Graves' hyperthyroidism and ophthalmopathy. What was amplified from RNA transcripts were TCR beta CDR3 regions. The HTBI primer set served for first-round RT-PCR of the TCR CDR3. TCRdb itself ran the multiplex PCR reads through MiXCR, one entry per CDR3 protein. In the table there are 350,000 to 450,000 distinct CDR3 sequences, about 18% of which are singletons. Sequenced: blood. The origin of the receptors is a woman aged 25 to 39 with Graves' hyperthyroidism that later progressed to Graves' ophthalmopathy.

This clonotype came up many times. The chain joins TRBV29-1 to TRBJ2-5; 8 bases are shared with TRBD1. The V and J ends lost 7 bases and 5 bases, in that order; junction bases with no gene match: 9. This CDR3 region has 13 residues. Germline V gives CDR1 SQVTM, CDR2 ANQGSEA. CDR3 bases: TGCAGCGGCGGGACAGGACCTGGGGAGACCCAGTACTTC. This translates into CSGGTGPGETQYF.

This clonotype was counted many times. The J gene is TRBJ2-7, the V gene TRBV7-9; TRBD2 matches at 8 bases. With V trimmed by 5 bases and J by 4 bases, 4 bases remained unmatched. The germline gives CDR1 SEHNR, CDR2 FQNEAQ (reference sequence). This CDR3 has 13 residues. CDR3 DNA: TGTGCCAGCAGCCCCGGGACTAGGTACGAGCAGTACTTC. It codes for CASSPGTRYEQYF. Full variable domain (outside the CDR3, taken from reference TRBV7-9 and TRBJ2-7): DTGVSQNPRHKITKRGQNVTFRCDPISEHNRLYWYRQTLGQGPEFLTYFQNEAQLEKSRLLSDRFSAERPKGSFSTLEIQRTEQGDSAMYLCASSPGTRYEQYFGPGTRLTVT.

There are many counts of this clonotype. V usage is TRBV6-1 and J usage is TRBJ1-1; TRBD1 matches 9 bases. The CDR3 covers 15 residues. Germline CDR1 reads MNHNS; CDR2 reads SASEGT. The V and J ends lost 4 bases and 6 bases, in that order; junction bases with no gene match: 9. The CDR3 region has the DNA TGTGCCAGCAGTGGTCTTCGGGACAGGGTAGCTGAAGCTTTCTTT. The encoded protein is CASSGLRDRVAEAFF.

This clonotype was counted only a few times. CDR3 in DNA: TGTGCCACCAGCAGAGATCAGGCGGGAGTCAGTTATGGCTACACCTTC. Its translation is CATSRDQAGVSYGYTF. The J gene is TRBJ1-2, the V gene TRBV15; D is unresolved. Germline lookup yields CDR1 LNHNV and CDR2 YYDKDF (reference sequence). This CDR3 is built from 16 residues. V was trimmed by 0 bases and J by 5 bases, leaving 16 bases between them.

The V and J genes are TRBV12-3 or TRBV12-4 and TRBJ2-1; 7 nucleotides agree with TRBD2. This CDR3 comprises 16 residues. The V gene end was trimmed by 3 bases and the J gene end by 3 bases; junction bases not matched to a gene: 8. Written as DNA, the CDR3 is TGTGCCAGCAGTTTCGCGGGAGAGGGGCTCTACAATGAGCAGTTCTTC. Translated: CASSFAGEGLYNEQFF.

The V and J genes are TRBV30 and TRBJ2-7, with D perhaps matching TRBD2 (5 bases). The ends were cut back, 5 bases at V and 4 bases at J, with 12 bases in the middle. Germline V gene data show CDR1 as GTSNPN and CDR2 as SVGIG (reference sequence). The CDR3 length is 12 residues. The CDR3 nucleotides read TGTGCCTGGGGAGGACCGACATACGAGCAGTACTTC. Encoded protein: CAWGGPTYEQYF.

The chain joins TRBV12-5 to TRBJ1-2, with D perhaps matching TRBD1 (6 bases). The CDR3 has 16 residues. Germline V gene data show CDR1 as LGHNT and CDR2 as FRNRAP. V was shortened by 0 bases and J by 8 bases, with 19 bases between the two germline ends. In DNA, the CDR3 is TGTGCTAGTGGTTTGGTCCTTGGGACACCGGGGGAAGGCTACACCTTC. This codes for CASGLVLGTPGEGYTF. Full variable domain (remainder filled in from reference TRBV12-5 and TRBJ1-2): DARVTQTPRHKVTEMGQEVTMRCQPILGHNTVFWYRQTMMQGLELLAYFRNRAPLDDSGMPKDRFSAEMPDATLATLKIQPSEPRDSAVYFCASGLVLGTPGEGYTFGSGTRLTVV.

The V call is TRBV4-1, the J call TRBJ1-6; 9 positions agree with TRBD1. V gave up 0 bases and J gave up 12 bases; unmatched junction bases: 9. Germline V gene data show CDR1 as MGHRA and CDR2 as YSYEKL. This CDR3 comprises 16 residues. CDR3 protein: CASSQEDTTGGVPLHF. The CDR3 coding sequence is TGCGCCAGCAGCCAAGAGGATACTACAGGGGGCGTACCCCTCCACTTT.

V is TRBV11-2 and J is TRBJ2-1; 12 bases are shared with TRBD2. The J segment lost 7 bases and the V segment lost 0 bases, leaving 7 bases of the junction unmatched. Germline-derived CDR1 and CDR2 are SGHAT and FQNNGV. CDR3 length: 17 amino acids. This CDR3 is CASSLDLAGGFNNEQFF. The CDR3 DNA sequence: TGTGCCAGCAGCTTAGATCTAGCGGGGGGGTTTAATAATGAGCAGTTCTTC.

This chain uses TRBV7-2 with TRBJ1-1; D is uncertain. V was cut by 5 bases and J by 1 base, with 5 bases left in between. Looked up from germline, CDR1 is SGHTA and CDR2 is FQGNSA. This CDR3 is built from 12 residues. The CDR3, as DNA: TGTGCCAGCAGCAAGGCGAACACTGAAGCTTTCTTT. Residues: CASSKANTEAFF.

Concerning this clonotype itself: Germline is not matched at one junction end, which may reflect a read error. The rearrangement joins TRBV27 to TRBJ2-3, with no clear D. CDR1 MNHEY and CDR2 SMNVEV come from the germline V gene (reference sequence). The CDR3 contains 12 residues. The CDR3: CASGLLTDTQYF. CDR3 coding DNA: TGTGCCAGCGGTTTACTCACAGATACGCAGTATTTT.

This clonotype was picked up a small number of times. V is TRBV10-3 and J is TRBJ2-7, with no clear D. The V and J ends lost 4 bases and 2 bases respectively, with 12 bases between them. Germline CDR1 reads ENHRY; CDR2 reads SYGVKD. The CDR3 has 14 residues. CDR3 region: CAISGFNGPYEQYF. The CDR3, as DNA: TGTGCCATCAGTGGCTTTAACGGACCCTACGAGCAGTACTTC.

There are many counts of this clonotype. J is TRBJ1-2 and V is TRBV6-1; no clear D gene. V was shortened by 2 bases and J by 7 bases, with 20 bases between the two germline ends. The length of the CDR3 is 16 residues. Per the germline V gene, CDR1 is MNHNS and CDR2 is SASEGT. The CDR3 DNA reads as TGTGCCAGCAGTGAATTTAGAGTTGGAGGAGGCAGTGGCTACACCTTC. Its translation: CASSEFRVGGGSGYTF.

This clonotype was observed a few times. The chain joins TRBV20-1 to TRBJ2-3; the match to TRBD2 covers 14 bases. CDR1 DFQATT and CDR2 SNEGSKA come from the germline V gene (reference sequence). V was clipped by 6 bases and J by 6 bases; unmatched bases: 5. This CDR3 is built from 14 residues. CDR3 amino acids: CSAGTSGSFDTQYF. DNA for the CDR3: TGCAGTGCCGGGACTAGCGGGAGCTTTGATACGCAGTATTTT.

This clonotype was detected many times. This chain links TRBV5-1 with TRBJ2-3; 12 positions agree with TRBD2. The CDR3 has 18 residues. V lost 0 bases, J lost 4 bases, and 9 bases stayed unmatched. Germline V gene lookup returns CDR1 SGHRS and CDR2 YFSETQ. The CDR3 bases are TGCGCCAGCAGCTTGGTAGCGACTAGCGGGAGAAGGGCAGATACGCAGTATTTT. This translates into CASSLVATSGRRADTQYF.

DNA for the CDR3: TGTGCCAGTAGTATGGATCGGGGGACTGAAGCTTTCTTT. It translates to CASSMDRGTEAFF. The V call is TRBV19, the J call TRBJ1-1, with a tentative D call TRBD1 (5 bases). This CDR3 region has 13 residues. The ends were cut back, 3 bases at V and 5 bases at J, with 10 bases in the middle. Germline V gene sequence: CDR1 LNHDA, CDR2 SQIVND (reference sequence).

On this clonotype itself: A much larger clone lies one base from this, so it may be a read error. J is TRBJ2-5 and V is TRBV7-9; TRBD1 or TRBD2 may be the D gene (6 bases each). Germline V gene data show CDR1 as SEHNR and CDR2 as FQNEAQ (reference sequence). This CDR3 spans 15 amino acids. Trimming took off 5 bases at V and 9 bases at J, with 22 bases between the two ends. CDR3 coding DNA: TGTGCCAGCAGCCCTACCCGGGGACCGGGGGCGGCCCAGTACTTC. Translating gives CASSPTRGPGAAQYF.

This clonotype was counted ten times or more. J is TRBJ2-1 and V is TRBV27; TRBD1 aligns across 7 bases. V lost 4 bases to trimming and J lost 4 bases; unmatched junction nucleotides: 7. CDR3 size: 15 residues. The germline CDR1 and CDR2 sequences are MNHEY and SMNVEV (reference sequence). For the CDR3, the DNA is TGTGCCAGCAGTTCGATCAGGACAGGATACAATGAGCAGTTCTTC. Encoded protein: CASSSIRTGYNEQFF.

This clonotype was picked up a small number of times. The chain joins TRBV11-2 to TRBJ1-2; D not resolved. The CDR3 length is 13 residues. Germline V gives CDR1 SGHAT, CDR2 FQNNGV. V gave up 8 bases and J gave up 0 bases, with 10 bases separating them. DNA of the CDR3: TGTGCCAGCGGTTCGGCTGCTAACTATGGCTACACCTTC. It specifies CASGSAANYGYTF.

Ten or more counts support this clonotype. The junction differs from germline at one of its ends, possibly a read error. The rearrangement uses TRBV3-1 and TRBJ1-1; no definite D call. Germline CDR1 reads LGHDT; CDR2 reads YNNKEL (reference sequence). This CDR3 contains 14 residues. CDR3 region: CASSLGSGNAEAFF. The CDR3 nucleotides are TGTGCCAGCAGCCTTGGCAGTGGGAACGCTGAAGCTTTCTTT.

The V gene is TRBV6-5, the J gene TRBJ1-3, with D hard to call. CDR3 length: 17 residues. Per germline, CDR1 MNHEY and CDR2 SVGAGI. V shed 0 bases and J shed 0 bases, with 12 bases lying between them. As DNA, the CDR3 is TGTGCCAGCAGTTACTCGAGACGGGGATACTCTGGAAACACCATATATTTT. Residues: CASSYSRRGYSGNTIYF.

This clonotype was observed once. A read error may be the cause here, since a much bigger clone is one base away. This CDR3 is CASSLGWDQPQHF. CDR3 coding DNA: TGTGCCAGCAGCTTAGGGTGGGATCAGCCCCAGCATTTT. This chain joins TRBV11-2 and TRBJ1-5; no definite D call. With 1 base removed from V and 5 bases from J, the gap between germline ends came to 6 bases. The V gene's germline CDR1 is SGHAT and CDR2 FQNNGV. This CDR3 contains 13 residues.

This clonotype has ten or more counts. The V call is TRBV24-1, the J call TRBJ2-2; TRBD2 agrees at 8 bases. The V and J ends lost 6 bases and 0 bases, in that order; junction bases with no gene match: 11. Germline values: CDR1 KGHDR, CDR2 SFDVKD. CDR3 length: 18 amino acids. The CDR3 protein is CATSRLRSGKANTGELFF. DNA for the CDR3: TGTGCCACCAGTCGCTTGCGTAGCGGGAAGGCGAACACCGGGGAGCTGTTTTTT.

This clonotype showed up just a few times. The V gene is TRBV5-4, the J gene TRBJ2-3, with TRBD2 matching over 7 bases. Germline CDR1 is SGHNT and CDR2 is YYREEE (reference sequence). The junction had 9 bases not matched to a gene; V was cut back by 4 bases and J by 4 bases. There are 15 residues in the CDR3. The CDR3 is CASSPMGGSADTQYF. In nucleotides, the CDR3 is TGTGCCAGCAGCCCAATGGGAGGGTCGGCAGATACGCAGTATTTT.

This clonotype has ten or more counts. This rearrangement joins TRBV20-1 to TRBJ2-3; D possibly matches TRBD1 or TRBD2 (6 bases each). The CDR3 spans 14 residues. Germline lookup yields CDR1 DFQATT and CDR2 SNEGSKA (reference sequence). Between the trimmed V and J ends, which lost 7 bases and 0 bases, there was a span of 14 bases. The CDR3 is CSEKRGDSTDTQYF. CDR3 nucleotides: TGCAGTGAAAAGAGGGGGGATAGCACAGATACGCAGTATTTT.

This clonotype has a count of ten or more. This chain joins TRBV5-1 and TRBJ1-2; 9 bases line up with TRBD1. The germline gives CDR1 SGHRS, CDR2 YFSETQ. CDR3 size: 15 residues. V gave up 3 bases and J gave up 2 bases; unmatched junction bases: 5. CDR3 sequence (DNA): TGCGCCAGCAGCTCGGGACAGGGCCCAAACTATGGCTACACCTTC. It codes for CASSSGQGPNYGYTF.

The V and J genes are TRBV20-1 and TRBJ2-1, with 16 bases aligning to TRBD2. This CDR3 comprises 18 residues. Germline V CDR1 and CDR2: DFQATT, SNEGSKA (reference sequence). J was trimmed by 0 bases and V by 6 bases; bases with no gene match: 8. The CDR3, as DNA: TGCAGTGCCGCAGGGACTAGCGGGAGGGCCCTCTCCTACAATGAGCAGTTCTTC. As protein: CSAAGTSGRALSYNEQFF.

This clonotype has a count of ten or more. The chain recombines TRBV27 with TRBJ2-1; TRBD2 matches at 9 bases. Germline lookup yields CDR1 MNHEY and CDR2 SMNVEV (reference sequence). This CDR3 comprises 15 residues. V shed 4 bases and J 4 bases; nucleotides not matched to a gene: 5. The CDR3 reads CASSSSTSGYNEQFF. CDR3 nucleotide sequence: TGTGCCAGCAGTTCCTCGACTAGCGGATACAATGAGCAGTTCTTC.

This clonotype was detected only a few times. This sequence joins TRBV27 and TRBJ2-1; 9 bases line up with TRBD2. The CDR3 loop spans 18 amino acids. After removal of 5 bases from V and 6 bases from J, the junction contained 17 bases not matched to a gene. Germline CDR1 and CDR2: MNHEY and SMNVEV (reference sequence). CDR3 DNA sequence: TGTGCCAGCAGTCCCTTTGCCGGCGGGGGGGCCCGGGCCAATGAGCAGTTCTTC. It yields the protein CASSPFAGGGARANEQFF.

The chain couples TRBV6-1 to TRBJ2-3; 9 bases line up with TRBD2. The CDR3 is 15 amino acids. Trimming took 5 bases from V and 4 from J; bases not matched to a gene: 7. Germline V gives CDR1 MNHNS, CDR2 SASEGT. CDR3 sequence reads: CASSLSGGFADTQYF. The CDR3 nucleotides are TGTGCCAGCAGTCTCAGCGGGGGGTTCGCAGATACGCAGTATTTT.

V gene TRBV3-1 combines with J gene TRBJ1-1; D unclear. Germline lookup yields CDR1 LGHDT and CDR2 YNNKEL (reference sequence). The V gene lost 2 bases and the J gene lost 5 bases, with 3 bases spanning the gap. This CDR3 is 11 amino acids long. CDR3 in DNA: TGTGCCAGCAGCCAAACGACTGAAGCTTTCTTT. Residues: CASSQTTEAFF.

J is TRBJ2-1 and V is TRBV12-5, with TRBD2 identical over 13 bases. V was clipped by 0 bases and J by 5 bases; unmatched bases: 4. Germline V gene lookup returns CDR1 LGHNT and CDR2 FRNRAP. This CDR3 has 17 residues. The CDR3 DNA sequence: TGTGCTAGTGGTTTGGTAATGGGACTAGCGGGAAACAATGAGCAGTTCTTC. This translates into CASGLVMGLAGNNEQFF.